The 12 T cell receptor beta chains below were found in one sample sequenced in a study of a mutant IDH1 vaccine in newly diagnosed glioma. Antigen specificity for these receptors is unknown. Measured with immunoSEQ multiplex PCR; TCRdb has only the in-frame clones, and not every one. This sample yields roughly 13,000 clones, of which roughly four fifths are seen a single time; less than 5% belongs to the top ten. Time point described: week 47, end of study. Topical imiquimod accompanied each vaccine dose, which consisted of 300 ug of mutant IDH1 20-mer peptide. This material consisted of PBMCs, taken from a glioma patient whose treatment included an IDH1 peptide vaccine. These TCRs come from a woman aged 40 to 50 with glioma.

The rearrangement uses TRBV7-8 and TRBJ1-3, with D perhaps matching TRBD1 (6 bases). Germline V gives CDR1 SGHVS, CDR2 FQNEAQ. CDR3 length equals 15 residues. Between the trimmed V and J ends, which lost 5 bases and 2 bases, there was a span of 13 bases. The CDR3 protein is CASSTLQGTGNTIYF. The DNA of the CDR3 is TGTGCCAGCAGCACTCTACAGGGTACTGGAAACACCATATATTTT.

The chain joins TRBV4-2 to TRBJ1-3; 7 nucleotides agree with TRBD1. The V gene end was trimmed by 1 base and the J gene end by 0 bases; junction bases not matched to a gene: 15. The CDR3 totals 20 residues. The germline CDR1 and CDR2 sequences are LGHNA and YNFKEQ. The CDR3 region is CASSQGPPGTDEYSGNTIYF. The DNA of the CDR3 is TGTGCCAGCAGCCAAGGCCCCCCCGGGACAGACGAATACTCTGGAAACACCATATATTTT.

This clone was observed a handful of times. The gene calls are TRBV27 and TRBJ2-7; perhaps D is TRBD1 or TRBD2 (6 bases each). V lost 1 base and J lost 6, with 22 bases in between. There are 17 residues in the CDR3. CDR1 is MNHEY and CDR2 is SMNVEV in the germline V gene (reference sequence). The CDR3 DNA sequence: TGTGCCAGCAGTTTATTTAGGGGGACTCGCACCACTAGCGAGCAGTACTTC. As protein: CASSLFRGTRTTSEQYF.

The chain recombines TRBV4-2 with TRBJ2-6; TRBD2 is a possible D gene (6 bases). With 0 bases removed from V and 0 bases from J, the gap between germline ends came to 9 bases. This CDR3 is built from 17 residues. Germline values: CDR1 LGHNA, CDR2 YNFKEQ. The CDR3 DNA follows: TGTGCCAGCAGCCAAGAGGAGGGAGGCTCTGGGGCCAACGTCCTGACTTTC. This gives the protein CASSQEEGGSGANVLTF.

The genes are TRBV18 and TRBJ2-3; perhaps D is TRBD1 or TRBD2 (5 bases each). Looked up from germline, CDR1 is KGHSH and CDR2 is LQKENI. The V gene lost 8 bases and the J gene lost 0 bases, with 15 bases spanning the gap. The CDR3 totals 15 residues. In nucleotides, the CDR3 is TGTGCCAGCCGCCCCCCGGGACGGAGCACAGATACGCAGTATTTT. Its protein product is CASRPPGRSTDTQYF.

V usage is TRBV2 and J usage is TRBJ2-7; TRBD1 might be the D (6 bases). Trimming shortened V by 3 bases and J by 1 base, and 13 bases separated the two germline ends. The V gene's germline CDR1 is SNHLY and CDR2 FYNNEI. The CDR3 is 15 amino acids. The CDR3 is CASSEKQGPSYEQYF. CDR3 bases: TGTGCCAGCAGTGAGAAACAGGGCCCATCCTACGAGCAGTACTTC.

This rearrangement joins TRBV28 to TRBJ2-7, with a weak D call TRBD2 (5 bases). CDR3 length equals 15 residues. V lost 2 bases, J lost 6 bases, and 17 bases lay in between. Germline V lookup: CDR1 MDHEN, CDR2 SYDVKM. The CDR3 loop is CASSLRGEGRLEQYF. The CDR3 nucleotides are TGTGCCAGCAGTTTAAGAGGAGAGGGCCGGCTCGAGCAGTACTTC.

The chain couples TRBV25-1 to TRBJ1-1; D not certain. The germline V gene has CDR1 MGHDK and CDR2 SYGVNS. CDR3 length: 15 residues. The germline V and J ends were trimmed by 7 bases and 3 bases, with 18 bases remaining between them. CDR3 sequence reads: CASIGDVHMDTEAFF. DNA for the CDR3: TGTGCCAGCATCGGAGACGTACATATGGACACTGAAGCTTTCTTT.

The chain has TRBV27 and TRBJ1-1; TRBD1 matches 7 bases. V was clipped by 2 bases and J by 5 bases; unmatched bases: 5. The CDR3 spans 14 residues. In germline, CDR1 is MNHEY, CDR2 SMNVEV (reference sequence). The CDR3 DNA is TGTGCCAGCAGTTTACGGGACAGCCAGACTGAAGCTTTCTTT. It yields the protein CASSLRDSQTEAFF.

This chain links TRBV6-6 with TRBJ2-1; 9 nucleotides align to TRBD1. Germline CDR1 is MNHNY and CDR2 is SVGAGI (reference sequence). The CDR3 spans 15 residues. J was trimmed by 5 bases and V by 2 bases; bases with no gene match: 4. The CDR3 is CASSYGGQGHNEQFF. The CDR3 DNA sequence: TGTGCCAGCAGTTACGGGGGACAGGGACACAATGAGCAGTTCTTC.

The chain is built from TRBV9 and TRBJ1-1; 8 bases map to TRBD1. Germline CDR1 is SGDLS and CDR2 is YYNGEE. V was clipped by 2 bases and J by 0 bases; unmatched bases: 3. The CDR3 totals 15 residues. The CDR3 DNA follows: TGTGCCAGCAGCGTTGGGACAGGCATGAACACTGAAGCTTTCTTT. This encodes CASSVGTGMNTEAFF.

The rearrangement uses TRBV15 and TRBJ1-5, with a possible D match to TRBD1 (5 bases). Germline values: CDR1 LNHNV, CDR2 YYDKDF (reference sequence). Trimming took off 2 bases at V and 1 base at J, with 9 bases between the two ends. The CDR3 is 15 amino acids. CDR3 coding DNA: TGTGCCACCAGCAGATCGGGACTAAGCAATCAGCCCCAGCATTTT. Protein product: CATSRSGLSNQPQHF.